This T cell receptor beta chain was obtained from a study of response to subunit inactivated influenza vaccine. Study-wide results and caveats: After each seasonal influenza vaccination, few new T cells are recruited, the authors suggested.

One entry per CDR3 protein results from TCRdb running MiXCR on the RT-PCR reads. The table includes 800,000 or so distinct CDR3 sequences, 21% detected once. The V gene lost 1 base and the J gene lost 2 bases, with 18 bases spanning the gap. In germline, CDR1 is SGHRS, CDR2 YFSETQ. The CDR3 is 17 residues long. In regard to this clonotype: The target antigen is unknown.

This clonotype was obtained from a man aged 50 to 60 who received an inactivated influenza vaccine. This specimen was PBMCs from blood, taken less than 6 days after vaccination. V usage is TRBV5-1 and J usage is TRBJ1-1; D remains unclear. CDR3 DNA: TGCGCCAGCAGCTTGAAAGAGGGAGGGATGGTAAACACTGAAGCTTTCTTT. Residues: CASSLKEGGMVNTEAFF. Together with reference TRBV5-1 and TRBJ1-1, the CDR3 gives the full variable domain: KAGVTQTPRYLIKTRGQQVTLSCSPISGHRSVSWYQQTPGQGLQFLFEYFSETQRNKGNFPGRFSGRQFSNSRSEMNVSTLELGDSALYLCASSLKEGGMVNTEAFFGQGTRLTVV.